The rows below give T cell receptor beta chains drawn from one sample of a study of CD8 T cells in ankylosing spondylitis. TCRdb itself ran the 5' RACE reads through MiXCR, one entry per CDR3 protein. The table includes around 250,000 distinct CDR3 sequences, roughly 32% detected once. Sequencing input: blood, either unsorted or a sorted T cell fraction (not recorded which). These receptors were collected from a male donor with ankylosing spondylitis or in good health (not recorded which). The CDR3 runs from the conserved cysteine through the conserved F or W. Each record gives: J gene, V gene, D gene, clone size, CDR3 protein, CDR3 DNA. A D gene is named only where the DNA matches it firmly. Not all rows give a size; the values are once, few, many and, for expanded clones, a class.

j_call: TRBJ2-5
v_call: TRBV6-5
d_call: TRBD1
clone_size: few
cdr3_aa: CASSSPPRDRGKETQYF
cdr3_nt: TGTGCCAGCAGTTCTCCTCCCCGGGACAGGGGAAAAGAGACCCAGTACTTC

j_call: TRBJ2-7
v_call: TRBV2
d_call: -
clone_size: -
cdr3_aa: CASSELQGAGQYF
cdr3_nt: TGTGCCAGCAGTGAGTTGCAAGGCGCGGGGCAGTACTTC

j_call: TRBJ2-7
v_call: TRBV7-2
d_call: -
clone_size: few
cdr3_aa: CASSPQWDEQYF
cdr3_nt: TGTGCCAGCAGCCCCCAGTGGGACGAGCAGTACTTC

j_call: TRBJ2-3
v_call: TRBV29-1
d_call: -
clone_size: -
cdr3_aa: CSVKDTVTDTQYF
cdr3_nt: TGCAGCGTTAAAGACACAGTCACAGATACGCAGTATTTT

j_call: TRBJ2-5
v_call: TRBV7-9
d_call: -
clone_size: once
cdr3_aa: CASGPTVQETQYF
cdr3_nt: TGTGCCAGCGGACCCACAGTCCAAGAGACCCAGTACTTC

j_call: TRBJ2-7
v_call: TRBV5-5
d_call: -
clone_size: -
cdr3_aa: CASSPDRIYEQYF
cdr3_nt: TGTGCCAGCAGCCCCGACAGGATTTACGAGCAGTACTTC

j_call: TRBJ1-5
v_call: TRBV10-3
d_call: -
clone_size: -
cdr3_aa: CAIKGDSNQPQHF
cdr3_nt: TGTGCCATCAAGGGGGATAGCAATCAGCCCCAGCATTTT

j_call: TRBJ2-4
v_call: TRBV12-3/TRBV12-4
d_call: -
clone_size: -
cdr3_aa: CASSRVGSLNIQYF
cdr3_nt: TGTGCCAGCAGCAGGGTAGGATCGTTGAACATTCAGTACTTC

j_call: TRBJ2-7
v_call: TRBV5-6
d_call: -
clone_size: -
cdr3_aa: CASSLGLGAGFSYEQYF
cdr3_nt: TGTGCCAGCAGCTTGGGGTTAGGGGCGGGGTTCTCCTACGAGCAGTACTTC

j_call: TRBJ2-3
v_call: TRBV7-6
d_call: TRBD1
clone_size: -
cdr3_aa: CASSSPTDQGARLTDTQYF
cdr3_nt: TGTGCCAGCAGCTCCCCGACTGACCAGGGGGCTAGGCTCACAGATACGCAGTATTTT

j_call: TRBJ1-1
v_call: TRBV6-1
d_call: TRBD1
clone_size: -
cdr3_aa: CASLTGVPPNTEAFF
cdr3_nt: TGTGCCAGCCTGACAGGGGTCCCCCCGAACACTGAAGCTTTCTTT

j_call: TRBJ2-5
v_call: TRBV11-2
d_call: -
clone_size: few
cdr3_aa: CASSLGWFWETQYF
cdr3_nt: TGTGCCAGCAGCTTAGGGTGGTTTTGGGAGACCCAGTACTTC

j_call: TRBJ2-7
v_call: TRBV4-1
d_call: -
clone_size: -
cdr3_aa: CASSPMISPYEQYF
cdr3_nt: TGCGCCAGCAGCCCGATGATCAGCCCCTACGAGCAGTACTTC

j_call: TRBJ2-5
v_call: TRBV7-8
d_call: TRBD2
clone_size: -
cdr3_aa: CASSLGVAGYQETQYF
cdr3_nt: TGTGCCAGCAGCTTAGGGGTAGCGGGGTATCAAGAGACCCAGTACTTC

j_call: TRBJ2-7
v_call: TRBV30
d_call: TRBD1
clone_size: -
cdr3_aa: CAWLGTDYEQYF
cdr3_nt: TGTGCCTGGCTGGGGACAGACTACGAGCAGTACTTC

j_call: TRBJ2-7
v_call: TRBV7-6
d_call: -
clone_size: -
cdr3_aa: CASSLHTNYEQYF
cdr3_nt: TGTGCCAGCAGCTTACATACAAATTACGAGCAGTACTTC

j_call: TRBJ2-3
v_call: TRBV10-3
d_call: TRBD1
clone_size: few
cdr3_aa: CAIGTGDTDTQYF
cdr3_nt: TGTGCCATCGGGACAGGGGACACAGATACGCAGTATTTT

j_call: TRBJ1-1
v_call: TRBV20-1
d_call: -
clone_size: few
cdr3_aa: CSARESGTEAFF
cdr3_nt: TGCAGTGCTAGAGAGTCGGGGACTGAAGCTTTCTTT

j_call: TRBJ1-5
v_call: TRBV6-1
d_call: TRBD1
clone_size: few
cdr3_aa: CASRPTGGGQPQHF
cdr3_nt: TGTGCCAGCAGACCGACAGGGGGTGGACAGCCCCAGCATTTT

j_call: TRBJ2-5
v_call: TRBV20-1
d_call: -
clone_size: few
cdr3_aa: CSANWETQYF
cdr3_nt: TGCAGTGCTAACTGGGAGACCCAGTACTTC

j_call: TRBJ2-1
v_call: TRBV7-6
d_call: TRBD1
clone_size: few
cdr3_aa: CASSPDRDDNEQFF
cdr3_nt: TGTGCCAGCAGCCCCGACAGGGACGACAATGAGCAGTTCTTC

j_call: TRBJ1-5
v_call: TRBV20-1
d_call: -
clone_size: -
cdr3_aa: CSASPWGGNQPQHF
cdr3_nt: TGCAGTGCAAGCCCCTGGGGGGGAAATCAGCCCCAGCATTTT

j_call: TRBJ2-1
v_call: TRBV20-1
d_call: TRBD2
clone_size: -
cdr3_aa: CSASPLAGIYNEQFF
cdr3_nt: TGCAGTGCTAGCCCCCTAGCGGGCATATACAATGAGCAGTTCTTC

j_call: TRBJ2-7
v_call: TRBV5-1
d_call: -
clone_size: -
cdr3_aa: CASSLTGIEQYF
cdr3_nt: TGCGCCAGCAGCTTGACAGGGATCGAGCAGTACTTC

j_call: TRBJ2-1
v_call: TRBV6-1
d_call: -
clone_size: -
cdr3_aa: CASTGDGPYNEQFF
cdr3_nt: TGTGCCAGCACCGGAGACGGTCCCTACAATGAGCAGTTCTTC

j_call: TRBJ1-1
v_call: TRBV12-3/TRBV12-4
d_call: -
clone_size: few
cdr3_aa: CASSLLGSRAFF
cdr3_nt: TGTGCCAGCAGTTTATTGGGTTCTCGGGCTTTCTTT

j_call: TRBJ2-1
v_call: TRBV7-9
d_call: -
clone_size: -
cdr3_aa: CASSPRSYNNEQFF
cdr3_nt: TGTGCCAGCAGCCCTAGGAGCTACAACAATGAGCAGTTCTTC

j_call: TRBJ1-5
v_call: TRBV7-9
d_call: -
clone_size: -
cdr3_aa: CASSLAPDSNQPQHF
cdr3_nt: TGTGCCAGCAGCTTAGCTCCAGATAGCAATCAGCCCCAGCATTTT

j_call: TRBJ2-7
v_call: TRBV27
d_call: -
clone_size: few
cdr3_aa: CASSLGQGTSYEQYF
cdr3_nt: TGTGCCAGCAGTTTGGGGCAGGGGACCTCCTACGAGCAGTACTTC

j_call: TRBJ2-1
v_call: TRBV20-1
d_call: -
clone_size: few
cdr3_aa: CSALRGPSYNEQFF
cdr3_nt: TGCAGTGCCCTCCGCGGCCCCTCCTACAATGAGCAGTTCTTC

j_call: TRBJ2-3
v_call: TRBV20-1
d_call: -
clone_size: -
cdr3_aa: CSAMVSRRATDTQYF
cdr3_nt: TGCAGTGCTATGGTGTCCCGGAGGGCCACAGATACGCAGTATTTT

j_call: TRBJ1-1
v_call: TRBV18
d_call: -
clone_size: -
cdr3_aa: CASSPNSGTEAFF
cdr3_nt: TGTGCCAGCTCACCAAATTCAGGGACTGAAGCTTTCTTT

j_call: TRBJ2-7
v_call: TRBV20-1
d_call: TRBD2
clone_size: many
cdr3_aa: CSASGGEQYF
cdr3_nt: TGCAGTGCAAGCGGGGGAGAGCAGTACTTC

j_call: TRBJ1-1
v_call: TRBV6-5
d_call: TRBD1
clone_size: -
cdr3_aa: CASSYGTALNTEAFF
cdr3_nt: TGTGCCAGCAGTTACGGGACAGCTCTGAACACTGAAGCTTTCTTT

j_call: TRBJ1-5
v_call: TRBV20-1
d_call: TRBD1
clone_size: -
cdr3_aa: CSAPTDRVQPQHF
cdr3_nt: TGCAGTGCCCCTACCGACAGGGTTCAGCCCCAGCATTTT

j_call: TRBJ2-1
v_call: TRBV28
d_call: TRBD2
clone_size: -
cdr3_aa: CASSPPGGSYNEQFF
cdr3_nt: TGTGCCAGCAGTCCCCCGGGGGGCTCCTACAATGAGCAGTTCTTC

j_call: TRBJ2-4
v_call: TRBV6-5
d_call: -
clone_size: few
cdr3_aa: CASSSSSGFNKNIQYF
cdr3_nt: TGTGCCAGCAGTTCCTCCTCAGGGTTTAACAAAAACATTCAGTACTTC

j_call: TRBJ2-7
v_call: TRBV7-2
d_call: TRBD1
clone_size: -
cdr3_aa: CASSWDRSSYEQYF
cdr3_nt: TGTGCCAGCAGCTGGGACAGGAGCTCCTACGAGCAGTACTTC

j_call: TRBJ1-1
v_call: TRBV7-6
d_call: -
clone_size: -
cdr3_aa: CASSADSLNTEAFF
cdr3_nt: TGTGCCAGCAGCGCAGACAGCCTGAACACTGAAGCTTTCTTT

j_call: TRBJ2-3
v_call: TRBV20-1
d_call: -
clone_size: -
cdr3_aa: CSARDEKDSTSTDTQYF
cdr3_nt: TGCAGTGCTAGAGACGAAAAGGACTCAACTAGCACAGATACGCAGTATTTT

j_call: TRBJ1-5
v_call: TRBV20-1
d_call: -
clone_size: -
cdr3_aa: CSASREAGNQPQHF
cdr3_nt: TGCAGTGCTAGCAGAGAAGCGGGCAATCAGCCCCAGCATTTT

j_call: TRBJ2-5
v_call: TRBV12-3/TRBV12-4
d_call: TRBD2
clone_size: -
cdr3_aa: CASSWTSRETQYF
cdr3_nt: TGTGCCAGCAGTTGGACTAGCAGAGAGACCCAGTACTTC

j_call: TRBJ2-5
v_call: TRBV12-3/TRBV12-4
d_call: -
clone_size: -
cdr3_aa: CASSFGPSGETQYF
cdr3_nt: TGTGCCAGCAGTTTCGGTCCCTCAGGAGAGACCCAGTACTTC

j_call: TRBJ2-7
v_call: TRBV20-1
d_call: TRBD1
clone_size: -
cdr3_aa: CSALKQGQPSDEQYF
cdr3_nt: TGCAGTGCTCTTAAGCAGGGACAGCCGAGCGACGAGCAGTACTTC

j_call: TRBJ2-7
v_call: TRBV20-1
d_call: -
clone_size: few
cdr3_aa: CSAEYRDFVSYEQYF
cdr3_nt: TGCAGTGCTGAGTACCGGGACTTTGTCTCCTACGAGCAGTACTTC

j_call: TRBJ1-3
v_call: TRBV15
d_call: -
clone_size: few
cdr3_aa: CATSIMSGSGNTIYF
cdr3_nt: TGTGCCACCAGCATAATGTCAGGTTCTGGAAACACCATATATTTT

j_call: TRBJ2-1
v_call: TRBV28
d_call: TRBD2
clone_size: few
cdr3_aa: CASSLAGGTYNEQFF
cdr3_nt: TGTGCCAGCAGCTTAGCGGGGGGAACCTACAATGAGCAGTTCTTC

j_call: TRBJ2-1
v_call: TRBV20-1
d_call: -
clone_size: many
cdr3_aa: CSVRVGDNEQFF
cdr3_nt: TGCAGTGTGAGGGTAGGCGACAATGAGCAGTTCTTC

j_call: TRBJ2-3
v_call: TRBV20-1
d_call: -
clone_size: -
cdr3_aa: CSASMAGPTDTQYF
cdr3_nt: TGCAGTGCTAGTATGGCGGGCCCTACAGATACGCAGTATTTT

j_call: TRBJ1-2
v_call: TRBV7-9
d_call: TRBD1
clone_size: -
cdr3_aa: CASSLQTGPNYGYTF
cdr3_nt: TGTGCCAGCAGCCTTCAGACAGGGCCTAACTATGGCTACACCTTC

j_call: TRBJ2-7
v_call: TRBV6-5
d_call: -
clone_size: -
cdr3_aa: CASSYSTPSYEQYF
cdr3_nt: TGTGCCAGCAGTTACTCGACCCCCTCCTACGAGCAGTACTTC

j_call: TRBJ2-3
v_call: TRBV30
d_call: -
clone_size: -
cdr3_aa: CAWSLVSTDTQYF
cdr3_nt: TGTGCCTGGAGTTTAGTTAGCACAGATACGCAGTATTTT

j_call: TRBJ2-7
v_call: TRBV20-1
d_call: TRBD2
clone_size: few
cdr3_aa: CSAGKLAGYEQYF
cdr3_nt: TGCAGTGCTGGGAAACTAGCGGGCTACGAGCAGTACTTC

j_call: TRBJ2-5
v_call: TRBV4-1
d_call: -
clone_size: -
cdr3_aa: CASSQGGPETQYF
cdr3_nt: TGCGCCAGCAGCCAAGGAGGGCCAGAGACCCAGTACTTC

j_call: TRBJ2-1
v_call: TRBV20-1
d_call: TRBD2
clone_size: -
cdr3_aa: CSARDRTGGANEQFF
cdr3_nt: TGCAGTGCTAGAGATCGTACCGGGGGGGCTAATGAGCAGTTCTTC

j_call: TRBJ2-1
v_call: TRBV7-9
d_call: TRBD1
clone_size: -
cdr3_aa: CASSWGTATNEQFF
cdr3_nt: TGTGCCAGCAGCTGGGGGACAGCTACCAATGAGCAGTTCTTC

j_call: TRBJ2-7
v_call: TRBV7-9
d_call: TRBD1
clone_size: few
cdr3_aa: CASSPWGGTGAYEQYF
cdr3_nt: TGTGCCAGCAGCCCCTGGGGCGGGACAGGGGCCTACGAGCAGTACTTC

j_call: TRBJ2-7
v_call: TRBV20-1
d_call: TRBD1
clone_size: once
cdr3_aa: CSARELRNRDSYHYEQYF
cdr3_nt: TGCAGTGCTAGAGAACTTCGAAACCGGGACAGCTATCACTACGAGCAGTACTTC

j_call: TRBJ2-3
v_call: TRBV6-4
d_call: -
clone_size: many
cdr3_aa: CASSEGGGTDTQYF
cdr3_nt: TGTGCCAGCAGTGAGGGCGGGGGCACAGATACGCAGTATTTT